The sequence of this TCR beta chain was determined in a study of beta chain features in type 1 diabetes. Study details: Regarding age, gender and cell yields, patients proved similar to healthy donors. Study-wide results and limits: Type 1 diabetes patients had TCRB CDR3s that were shorter (moderately but significantly so) in all four CD4+ subsets.

Concerning this clone: Its specificity is unknown.

V was clipped by 5 bases and J by 4 bases; unmatched bases: 4. Per germline, CDR1 SEHNR and CDR2 FQNEAQ (reference sequence). The CDR3 covers 13 residues. All of the isolated RNA was reverse transcribed, so expressed TCRB transcripts were sequenced. Sequencing was performed with immunoSEQ multiplex PCR; in TCRdb, only in-frame clones are kept and a portion is missing. The sample holds 860,000 or so clones, 17% seen once. Sequencing used naive CD4+ T cells from blood. The receptor was isolated from a woman aged 18-35 years in good health. The chain recombines TRBV7-9 with TRBJ2-7, with TRBD1 matching 8 bases. CDR3 in amino acids: CASSPWDRYEQYF. The CDR3 DNA reads as TGTGCCAGCAGCCCCTGGGACAGGTACGAGCAGTACTTC.